The 20 T cell receptor beta chains reported below all come from one sample, sequenced in a study of T-cell memory formation after mild COVID-19. TCRdb used MiXCR to reprocess the 5' RACE reads, holding one entry per CDR3 protein. The data contain approximately 260,000 distinct CDR3 sequences, 15% to 20% of them singletons. The sequencing sample was made of PBMCs or a T cell subset sorted from them (not recorded which). Receptors originate from a man younger than 30 who had mild COVID-19 (a few samples of this study predate the infection). Cell type and time point are not known.

This chain uses TRBV6-2 or TRBV6-3 with TRBJ2-2; TRBD1 or TRBD2 may be the D gene (5 bases each). Germline V lookup: CDR1 MNHEY, CDR2 SVGEGT. The ends were cut back, 5 bases at V and 8 bases at J, with 12 bases in the middle. This CDR3 spans 13 amino acids. The DNA of the CDR3 is TGTGCCAGCAGTGGCCTGAGGGGAGGGGAGCTGTTTTTT. Amino acids: CASSGLRGGELFF.

The CDR3 spells CASSHPLPGQGSYSGNTIYF. The CDR3 region has the DNA TGCGCCAGCAGTCACCCCTTGCCTGGGCAGGGGTCTTACTCTGGAAACACCATATATTTT. The chain combines TRBV4-1 with TRBJ1-3; possible D gene TRBD1, 6 bases. V was trimmed by 6 bases and J by 0 bases, leaving 27 bases between them. Germline-derived CDR1 and CDR2 are MGHRA and YSYEKL. The CDR3 sequence is 20 residues long.

This rearrangement joins TRBV20-1 to TRBJ2-1; no definite D call. CDR1 and CDR2 from the germline V gene are DFQATT and SNEGSKA (reference sequence). V was cut by 6 bases and J by 0 bases, with 6 bases left in between. The CDR3 is 12 residues long. The CDR3 bases are TGCAGTGCCCCACGCTCCTACAATGAGCAGTTCTTC. It specifies CSAPRSYNEQFF.

This clonotype was picked up many times. This chain links TRBV7-3 with TRBJ1-1; D might be TRBD1 (5 bases). V dropped 5 bases and J dropped 6 bases, with 13 bases sitting between them. This CDR3 has 13 amino acids. Germline V gene lookup returns CDR1 SGHTA and CDR2 FQGTGA. In DNA, the CDR3 is TGTGCCAGCAGCCCGAGAGGGGTCGCTGAAGCTTTCTTT. Protein product: CASSPRGVAEAFF.

This clonotype was observed a few times. This chain connects TRBV27 to TRBJ1-1; 7 nucleotides line up with TRBD1. The CDR3 is 13 residues long. Per germline, CDR1 MNHEY and CDR2 SMNVEV (reference sequence). V gave up 7 bases and J gave up 1 base; unmatched junction bases: 3. This CDR3 is CASTHRGNTEAFF. The CDR3 region has the DNA TGTGCCAGCACTCACAGGGGGAACACTGAAGCTTTCTTT.

This clonotype has ten or more counts. V usage is TRBV7-2 and J usage is TRBJ2-3, with D perhaps TRBD2 (5 bases). Germline lookup yields CDR1 SGHTA and CDR2 FQGNSA. The V gene lost 3 bases and the J gene lost 1 base, with 5 bases spanning the gap. This CDR3 has 13 residues. In DNA, the CDR3 is TGTGCCAGCAGCTTCGGGGGCACAGATACGCAGTATTTT. It yields the protein CASSFGGTDTQYF.

The chain has TRBV10-3 and TRBJ1-1; 7 bases match TRBD1. The CDR3 length is 13 residues. CDR1 is ENHRY and CDR2 is SYGVKD in the germline V gene. Trimming removed 5 bases from V and 6 bases from J; junction bases left unmatched: 6. DNA of the CDR3: TGTGCCATCAGTAGACAGGGTAGCGCTGAAGCTTTCTTT. Translation gives CAISRQGSAEAFF.

Only a few counts were recorded for this clonotype. The chain recombines TRBV7-3 with TRBJ1-1; D gene unclear. The V gene lost 2 bases and the J gene lost 9 bases, with 16 bases spanning the gap. CDR3 length: 14 residues. Germline V gene lookup returns CDR1 SGHTA and CDR2 FQGTGA. CDR3 protein: CASSLQSSSPQAFF. Here the CDR3 DNA reads TGTGCCAGCAGCTTACAGAGCTCGTCTCCTCAAGCTTTCTTT. The full variable domain, rest sourced from reference TRBV7-3 and TRBJ1-1, is GAGVSQTPSNKVTEKGKYVELRCDPISGHTALYWYRQSLGQGPEFLIYFQGTGAADDSGLPNDRFFAVRPEGSVSTLKIQRTERGDSAVYLCASSLQSSSPQAFFGQGTRLTVV.

V gene TRBV6-6 combines with J gene TRBJ1-5; TRBD1 agrees at 7 bases. The CDR3 length is 13 residues. With 7 bases clipped from V and 8 bases from J, the junction kept 8 bases outside the gene matches. Germline assignment: CDR1 MNHNY and CDR2 SVGAGI (reference sequence). CDR3 bases: TGTGCCAGCACCCCGGACAGGTCGGAGCCCCAGCATTTT. It is translated as CASTPDRSEPQHF.

This clonotype was observed many times. The V gene is TRBV20-1, the J gene TRBJ1-2; D gene ambiguous. V lost 6 bases, J lost 6 bases, and 17 bases lay in between. The germline CDR1 and CDR2 sequences are DFQATT and SNEGSKA (reference sequence). The CDR3 extends over 13 amino acids. The CDR3, as DNA: TGCAGTGCCATTCTTCACACAGTCGATGGCTACACCTTC. Translation: CSAILHTVDGYTF.

This clonotype was observed many times. V is TRBV9 and J is TRBJ1-2; D gene uncertain. Deletions cut 2 bases from V and 5 bases from J, with 10 bases between. CDR3 size: 13 residues. Germline values: CDR1 SGDLS, CDR2 YYNGEE. The CDR3 sequence is CASSVSVTYGYTF. DNA for the CDR3: TGTGCCAGCAGCGTTTCCGTAACGTATGGCTACACCTTC.

This clonotype was counted many times. J is TRBJ2-4 and V is TRBV5-1, with D perhaps being TRBD1 or TRBD2 (6 bases each). Looked up from germline, CDR1 is SGHRS and CDR2 is YFSETQ. The CDR3 is 18 amino acids. Trimming left V 1 base short and J 3 bases short, with 20 bases between. This CDR3 is CASSLKGGEFRGKNIQYF. Written as DNA, the CDR3 is TGCGCCAGCAGCTTGAAGGGGGGCGAATTTCGCGGCAAAAACATTCAGTACTTC.

The chain has TRBV25-1 and TRBJ2-5; possibly TRBD2 for D (5 bases). This CDR3 contains 12 residues. V gave up 4 bases and J gave up 5 bases, with 8 bases separating them. Per germline, CDR1 MGHDK and CDR2 SYGVNS. DNA for the CDR3: TGTGCCAGCAGTGGGAGGCGCGAGACCCAGTACTTC. Translated: CASSGRRETQYF.

This clonotype was detected only a few times. The rearrangement joins TRBV4-1 to TRBJ2-3; D remains ambiguous. CDR1 is MGHRA, CDR2 YSYEKL, per germline. The CDR3 extends over 13 amino acids. Trimming shortened V by 1 base and J by 4 bases, and 6 bases separated the two germline ends. CDR3 nucleotides: TGCGCCAGCAGCCAAGGGGCCGCAGATACGCAGTATTTT. Residues: CASSQGAADTQYF.

This clonotype was observed a handful of times. The J gene is TRBJ1-3, the V gene TRBV20-1; D ambiguous. Trimming removed 3 bases at V and 0 bases at J, with 12 bases between. The CDR3 has 15 amino acids. CDR1 and CDR2 (germline): DFQATT, SNEGSKA (reference sequence). CDR3 DNA: TGCAGTGCTAGTCCAGGATACGCCTCTGGAAACACCATATATTTT. Translation: CSASPGYASGNTIYF.

This clonotype was seen more than once but under ten times. This chain uses TRBV6-6 with TRBJ2-3; 9 bases match TRBD2. The germline V gene encodes CDR1 MNHNY and CDR2 SVGAGI (reference sequence). The CDR3 runs to 15 residues. V dropped 3 bases and J dropped 2; count of bases not matched to a gene: 3. CDR3 coding DNA: TGTGCCAGCAGTTATCGCGGGGGGGCCACAGATACGCAGTATTTT. Translated: CASSYRGGATDTQYF.

The chain carries TRBV5-6 and TRBJ1-2, with unresolved D. Trimming shortened V by 1 base and J by 8 bases, and 12 bases separated the two germline ends. There are 13 residues in the CDR3. In germline, CDR1 is SGHDT, CDR2 YYEEEE. The CDR3 reads CASSLPGKSGYTF. The CDR3 DNA reads TGTGCCAGCAGCTTGCCCGGGAAGTCAGGCTACACCTTC.

The CDR3 sequence is CASSSYTGGAFF. The CDR3 DNA reads TGTGCCAGCAGCTCTTATACAGGGGGAGCTTTCTTT. The chain employs TRBV7-2 and TRBJ1-1; 8 positions agree with TRBD1. This CDR3 is 12 amino acids long. After removal of 4 bases from V and 10 bases from J, the junction contained 5 bases not matched to a gene. Germline CDR1 is SGHTA and CDR2 is FQGNSA.

The sample holds a few counts of this clonotype. The V call is TRBV25-1, the J call TRBJ1-5; the D gene is possibly TRBD1 (5 bases). From germline, CDR1 is MGHDK and CDR2 SYGVNS. The length of the CDR3 is 14 residues. Trimming left V 4 bases short and J 1 base short, with 8 bases between. CDR3 in DNA: TGTGCCAGCAGTGCAGGGACGAGCAATCAGCCCCAGCATTTT. Translation: CASSAGTSNQPQHF.

This clonotype was counted only a few times. This sequence joins TRBV4-3 and TRBJ2-1; 9 bases fit TRBD2. Germline V lookup: CDR1 LGHNA, CDR2 YSLEER. The J segment lost 8 bases and the V segment lost 1 base, leaving 6 bases of the junction unmatched. The CDR3 loop spans 15 amino acids. The CDR3, as DNA: TGCGCCAGCAGCCAAGGGCTAGCGGGGTTAGATGAGCAGTTCTTC. Translation: CASSQGLAGLDEQFF.